This is a list of T cell receptor beta chains from one sample in a study of blood T cell repertoires in COVID-19. Assay used: immunoSEQ multiplex PCR; TCRdb lists only in-frame clones, some missing. The repertoire consists of over 400,000 clones, with roughly 88% occurring once and the leading ten covering approximately 2.9%. Sequenced sample: peripheral blood. Receptors originate from a human donor in a cohort sampled during active COVID-19. The CDR3 runs from the conserved cysteine through the conserved F or W. The order of the fields is J gene, clone size, V gene, CDR3 protein. Clone size appears in some rows only: once, few, many, or a class for an expanded clone.

TRBJ1-4	-	TRBV5-4	CASSLTGGELEKLFF
TRBJ1-3	-	TRBV7-8	CASSLDRGFGNTIYF
TRBJ1-4	-	TRBV5-1	CASSLGTGRGEKLFF
TRBJ2-1	-	TRBV4-2	CASSHAWTSLYNEQFF
TRBJ2-7	-	TRBV27	CASSRDRSSYEQYF
TRBJ2-2	-	TRBV30	CAWSAVTGELFF
TRBJ1-6	-	TRBV27	CASSLYGRSGGRGSYNSPLHF
TRBJ2-3	-	TRBV14	CASQREGVWNTQYF
TRBJ2-1	-	TRBV7-9	CASSYPDGYSYNEQFF
TRBJ2-1	-	TRBV7-3	CASSLSGTSYNEQFF
TRBJ2-6	-	TRBV28	CASSSRGYGSGANVLTF
TRBJ1-1	-	TRBV18	CASSPPQRDTEAFF
TRBJ2-7	-	TRBV6-5	CASRRTSGNYEQYF
TRBJ2-5	-	TRBV30	CAWAPRGGRETQYF
TRBJ1-2	-	TRBV6-5	CASSQVGGDYGYTF
TRBJ2-5	-	TRBV7-3	CASSPTGLAGVLEETQYF
TRBJ2-1	-	TRBV2	CASSRTGSYNEQFF
TRBJ2-7	-	TRBV3-1/TRBV3-2	CASSRRTSGGVGEQYF
TRBJ2-1	-	TRBV19	CASTVTGSNHEQFF
TRBJ2-5	-	TRBV6-6	CASSPRGAGETQYF
TRBJ1-5	-	TRBV9	CASSVAGQGQPQHF
TRBJ2-7	-	TRBV5-4	CASSLDPESYEQYF
TRBJ2-1	-	TRBV3-1/TRBV3-2	CASSQGPSGRSGREQFF
TRBJ1-2	few	TRBV30	CAWSVQRADGYTF
TRBJ1-1	-	TRBV18	CASSPSVMNTEAFF
TRBJ2-5	-	TRBV10-1	CASSPTRELETQYF